This T cell receptor (beta chain) was documented in a study of blood T cell repertoires in COVID-19 (dated by TCRdb to about 2020). Turning to the overall study: Samples from collaborators originated in the United States, Italy and Spain and spanned both the acute and convalescent phases of COVID-19. The dataset comprised deeply sampled blood TCRbeta repertoires from subjects exposed to, actively infected with, or recovered from COVID-19. A de-identified subject ID, COVID-19 status, age in years and sex were almost always included in the sample metadata. Samples were obtained from the ongoing ImmuneRACE study (first 160 participants) and from 1,200 or so subjects provided by 6 global collaborators. HLA class I and class II types, where available, came from metadata supplied by the sample provider rather than from assay-based typing. The repertoires were made available in a free public database intended to serve as a resource for research on the immune response to SARS-CoV-2. The material from the prospective study consisted of cDNA or gDNA derived from T cells, B-cell-depleted T cells, or PBMCs. Overall results and qualifications from the work: The amount of clinical and demographic metadata varied by source and participant and was provided uncurated.

TCRbeta CDR3 regions were amplified from genomic DNA by means of the immunoSEQ Assay, a bias-controlled multiplex PCR. The paper's data handling went like this. Nucleated cell counts per sample were estimated from amplification of reference gene primers within the assay. To quantify the absolute abundance of each unique TCRbeta CDR3 rearrangement, sequence reads were collapsed and filtered. For each sample, productive Simpson clonality was calculated by taking the square root of Simpson's diversity index across productive rearrangements. Imported from immuneACCESS, the table was reduced by TCRdb to in-frame sequences with V and J called. These copies leave out some clones; in studies compared against another copy, an unresolved V gene accounts for under half, and the cause of the remainder is not known. V, J and clone size were drawn from that table, and D and trimming were deduced from the DNA. For this sample there are 250,000 to 300,000 clones; around 91% appear just once. The top ten constitute under 15% of the sample.

Note on this clone: Its antigen is unknown. No much larger clone exists at a distance of one base, and base qualities are not known.

The collaborating institutions used their own protocols to collect whole blood in K2EDTA tubes. For TCRbeta analysis, collaborator samples were shipped as frozen whole blood, as isolated PBMCs, or as DNA extracted from either sample type. Based on the germline V gene (reference sequence), the CDR1 and CDR2 sequences are LGHDT and YNNKEL. The CDR3 contains 17 residues, cysteine and phenylalanine counted. CDR3 DNA is the only sequence kept; it has 51 bases, read in frame from the first base. V is pared back by 4 bases and J by 2 bases, with 17 bases lying between the germline termini. This clonotype originated in a woman aged 60 to 75 with acute or convalescent COVID-19. The rearrangement combines TRBV3-1 (or the pseudogene TRBV3-2) with TRBJ1-4; possibly the D gene is TRBD1, per 5 matching bases. The sample taken for sequencing was peripheral blood. The nucleotide sequence reads as follows: TGTGCCAGCAGCCTTGGACACACGAGATCGACTAATGAAAAACTGTTTTTT. This encodes CASSLGHTRSTNEKLFF.